One and the same sample provided the 5 T cell receptor beta chains below, sequenced in a study of Tregs in tolerant kidney transplant recipients. The protocol was immunoSEQ multiplex PCR, while the TCRdb copy is restricted to in-frame clones and leaves out a portion. Among 110,000 or so clones listed, around 94% were seen once. Sequenced material: CD4+ T cells from blood. The receptors were gathered from a human donor in good health.

CDR3 in amino acids: CASSLYVRETQYF. DNA for the CDR3: TGTGCCAGCAGCTTATACGTCAGAGAGACCCAGTACTTC. V and J are TRBV7-3 and TRBJ2-5; D gene ambiguous. Germline CDR1 reads SGHTA; CDR2 reads FQGTGA. Trimming took off 2 bases at V and 4 bases at J, with 8 bases between the two ends. The CDR3 length is 13 residues.

The V call is TRBV5-1, the J call TRBJ1-6, with unresolved D. This CDR3 has 16 amino acids. Germline V gene sequence: CDR1 SGHRS, CDR2 YFSETQ. Trimming pared 2 bases from V and 0 bases from J, leaving 9 bases between. CDR3: CASSFGSSSYNSPLHF. In DNA form, the CDR3 reads TGCGCCAGCAGCTTCGGTTCTAGCTCCTATAATTCACCCCTCCACTTT.

The V and J genes are TRBV19 and TRBJ1-1, with a tentative D call TRBD1 (5 bases). The CDR3 is 16 amino acids. The germline V and J ends were trimmed by 3 bases and 0 bases, with 14 bases remaining between them. CDR1 is LNHDA, CDR2 SQIVND, per germline (reference sequence). In DNA, the CDR3 is TGTGCCAGTAGTATTGGGAGAGGGACTTTGAACACTGAAGCTTTCTTT. It codes for CASSIGRGTLNTEAFF.

The genes are TRBV5-1 and TRBJ2-1, with TRBD1 matching over 9 bases. Trimming cost V 3 bases and J 3 bases; bases outside gene matches: 4. CDR1 SGHRS and CDR2 YFSETQ come from the germline V gene. This CDR3 comprises 15 residues. CDR3 sequence reads: CASSSRQGDYNEQFF. The CDR3 DNA follows: TGCGCCAGCAGCTCCCGACAGGGGGACTACAATGAGCAGTTCTTC.

The chain joins TRBV9 to TRBJ2-3; TRBD2 aligns across 9 bases. The CDR3 runs 15 residues. With 5 bases clipped from V and 3 bases from J, the junction kept 7 bases outside the gene matches. CDR1 is SGDLS, CDR2 YYNGEE, per germline. CDR3 region: CASSYLAGSTDTQYF. CDR3 coding DNA: TGTGCCAGCAGTTATCTAGCGGGATCGACAGATACGCAGTATTTT.